These 26 T cell receptor beta chains originate from one sample sequenced in a study of T-cell memory formation after mild COVID-19. From the 5' RACE reads, TCRdb called clonotypes with MiXCR, one entry per CDR3 protein. The sample includes 140,000 to 150,000 distinct CDR3 sequences, about a fifth of them seen just once. Source material: PBMCs or a T cell subset sorted from them (not recorded which). All receptors derive from an adult woman who had mild COVID-19 (a few samples of this study predate the infection). Cell type and time point are not known.

The rearrangement links TRBV24-1 to TRBJ2-2, with D tentatively TRBD2 (5 bases). The CDR3 contains 17 residues. Trimming took 3 bases from V and 6 from J, leaving 19 bases between them. The V gene's germline CDR1 is KGHDR and CDR2 SFDVKD. CDR3 bases: TGTGCCACCAGTGATGTAGCCGTGGGGAGTAAGGCCGGGGAGCTGTTTTTT. Translating it yields CATSDVAVGSKAGELFF.

This clonotype has a handful of counts. The rearrangement uses TRBV5-1 and TRBJ2-3; no clear D. The CDR3 is made up of 13 amino acids. V was pared by 9 bases and J by 2 bases, with 13 bases between. The V gene's germline CDR1 is SGHRS and CDR2 YFSETQ. The CDR3 DNA is TGCGCCACGAGACTTACTTACACAGATACGCAGTATTTT. It codes for CATRLTYTDTQYF.

This clonotype has more than one count but fewer than ten. This chain links TRBV7-3 with TRBJ2-1; D is uncertain. CDR1 is SGHTA, CDR2 FQGTGA, per germline. The CDR3 runs 16 residues. Trimming left V 1 base short and J 0 bases short, with 10 bases between. CDR3 coding DNA: TGTGCCAGCAGCTTAAGCGTTACCCGCTCCTACAATGAGCAGTTCTTC. Translated, it gives CASSLSVTRSYNEQFF.

A few counts support this clonotype. This sequence joins TRBV29-1 and TRBJ1-1; the D gene is possibly TRBD1 (5 bases). Trimming cost V 7 bases and J 4 bases, with 13 bases left between them. The CDR3 consists of 12 residues. Germline loops: CDR1 SQVTM, CDR2 ANQGSEA. This CDR3 is CSGRVPGTEAFF. CDR3 nucleotide sequence: TGCAGCGGCAGGGTGCCCGGCACTGAAGCTTTCTTT.

This clonotype has more than one count but fewer than ten. J is TRBJ1-5 and V is TRBV4-1; 11 nucleotides agree with TRBD1. The length of the CDR3 is 17 residues. V gave up 4 bases and J gave up 5 bases; unmatched junction bases: 10. CDR1 is MGHRA, CDR2 YSYEKL, per germline. This CDR3 reads CASSPGRGQGGYQPQHF. The CDR3 bases are TGCGCCAGCAGCCCAGGGCGGGGACAGGGGGGCTATCAGCCCCAGCATTTT.

The sample holds a few counts of this clonotype. This chain joins TRBV19 and TRBJ2-7; the D is unclear. Germline loops: CDR1 LNHDA, CDR2 SQIVND (reference sequence). CDR3 length: 16 amino acids. Trimming left V 7 bases short and J 0 bases short, with 19 bases between. The chain's CDR3 is CASKDVSVTSSYEQYF. CDR3 nucleotides: TGTGCCAGTAAGGACGTATCAGTGACGAGCTCCTACGAGCAGTACTTC.

This clonotype has just a few counts. The V call is TRBV7-2, the J call TRBJ2-5; possibly TRBD2 for D (6 bases). Deletions cut 1 base from V and 5 bases from J, with 17 bases between. The CDR3 loop spans 16 amino acids. Germline CDR1 SGHTA, CDR2 FQGNSA. This CDR3 is CASSLDNRGRGETQYF. Written as DNA, the CDR3 is TGTGCCAGCAGCTTAGACAATCGGGGGAGAGGGGAGACCCAGTACTTC.

CDR3 region: CASRGAGGNTGELFF. The CDR3, as DNA: TGTGCCAGCAGAGGAGCGGGGGGGAACACCGGGGAGCTGTTTTTT. The chain uses TRBV4-2 and TRBJ2-2; 9 nucleotides align to TRBD2. The trim removed 6 bases at V and 1 base at J, leaving 3 bases unmatched. The CDR3 contains 15 residues. CDR1 LGHNA and CDR2 YNFKEQ come from the germline V gene.

V and J are TRBV7-9 and TRBJ2-5; D is unresolved. CDR3 size: 13 residues. V was clipped by 3 bases and J by 5 bases, with 10 bases between them. Germline lookup yields CDR1 SEHNR and CDR2 FQNEAQ (reference sequence). The CDR3 region has the DNA TGTGCCAGCAGCTTTACAGATGTGGAGACCCAGTACTTC. Its translation: CASSFTDVETQYF. Variable domain in full (rest from reference TRBV7-9 and TRBJ2-5): DTGVSQNPRHKITKRGQNVTFRCDPISEHNRLYWYRQTLGQGPEFLTYFQNEAQLEKSRLLSDRFSAERPKGSFSTLEIQRTEQGDSAMYLCASSFTDVETQYFGPGTRLLVL.

This clonotype has ten or more counts. This sequence joins TRBV9 and TRBJ2-7; 8 nucleotides agree with TRBD2. Germline V CDR1 and CDR2: SGDLS, YYNGEE. The CDR3 is 16 amino acids. V shed 1 base and J 2 bases; nucleotides not matched to a gene: 8. The CDR3: CASSVCLLAETYEQYF. For the CDR3, the DNA is TGTGCCAGCAGCGTATGTTTACTAGCGGAGACCTACGAGCAGTACTTC.

The chain employs TRBV6-1 and TRBJ1-1; no definite D call. The CDR3 is 13 residues long. Germline-derived CDR1 and CDR2 are MNHNS and SASEGT. V lost 3 bases, J lost 1 base, and 6 bases lay in between. The CDR3 nucleotides are TGTGCCAGCAGTGAGGAGCCGAACACTGAAGCTTTCTTT. Residues: CASSEEPNTEAFF.

This rearrangement joins TRBV2 to TRBJ2-4, with a possible D match to TRBD1 (7 bases). CDR1 and CDR2 from the germline V gene are SNHLY and FYNNEI. With 1 base removed from V and 6 bases from J, the gap between germline ends came to 10 bases. The CDR3 has 14 residues. This chain's CDR3 is CASSEDRGGNIQYF. The DNA for the CDR3 is TGTGCCAGCAGTGAAGACAGGGGAGGAAACATTCAGTACTTC.

This rearrangement joins TRBV19 to TRBJ2-1; D possibly matches TRBD1 or TRBD2 (5 bases each). The ends were cut back, 7 bases at V and 10 bases at J, with 11 bases in the middle. The CDR3 consists of 11 residues. Germline values: CDR1 LNHDA, CDR2 SQIVND (reference sequence). The CDR3 loop reads CASIIGDEQFF. CDR3 nucleotides: TGTGCCAGTATCATAGGGGACGAGCAGTTCTTC.

This chain links TRBV3-1 with TRBJ2-1; 7 bases map to TRBD2. Germline V gene lookup returns CDR1 LGHDT and CDR2 YNNKEL (reference sequence). The V gene end was trimmed by 4 bases and the J gene end by 7 bases; junction bases not matched to a gene: 13. This CDR3 is built from 16 residues. CDR3 DNA: TGTGCCAGCAGCCGCCTCGGAGGGGCCGGGGGGAATGAGCAGTTCTTC. Translating gives CASSRLGGAGGNEQFF.

This clonotype was observed at least ten times. This chain joins TRBV5-1 and TRBJ2-5; 7 nucleotides match TRBD1. The CDR3 has 14 amino acids. V lost 1 base and J lost 2; bases outside the gene matches: 2. Looked up from germline, CDR1 is SGHRS and CDR2 is YFSETQ. DNA of the CDR3: TGCGCCAGCAGCTTGCGACAGGGACAAGAGACCCAGTACTTC. This translates into CASSLRQGQETQYF.

The CDR3 sequence is CASSAWGTVNTGELFF. The CDR3 DNA is TGTGCCAGCAGCGCCTGGGGGACAGTGAACACCGGGGAGCTGTTTTTT. J is TRBJ2-2 and V is TRBV7-3, with 7 bases lining up with TRBD1. The V gene's germline CDR1 is SGHTA and CDR2 FQGTGA. The CDR3 runs to 16 residues. V lost 5 bases, J lost 1 base, and 7 bases stayed unmatched.

The chain joins TRBV5-1 to TRBJ2-7; D is perhaps TRBD1 or TRBD2 (5 bases each). The germline V gene has CDR1 SGHRS and CDR2 YFSETQ. The CDR3 loop spans 14 amino acids. Trimming removed 1 base from V and 5 bases from J, with 13 bases in between. CDR3 DNA: TGCGCCAGCAGCTTGCCCGGGACCGCCCACGAGCAGTACTTC. This sequence encodes CASSLPGTAHEQYF.

This clonotype was counted only a few times. V gene TRBV5-6 combines with J gene TRBJ1-1; no clear D. V was pared by 5 bases and J by 0 bases, with 17 bases between. The CDR3 consists of 16 residues. Germline V gene data show CDR1 as SGHDT and CDR2 as YYEEEE. The CDR3 is CASRDGVLSMNTEAFF. CDR3 coding DNA: TGTGCCAGCAGGGATGGGGTCCTGAGCATGAACACTGAAGCTTTCTTT. The full variable domain, completed using reference TRBV5-6 and TRBJ1-1, is DAGVTQSPTHLIKTRGQQVTLRCSPKSGHDTVSWYQQALGQGPQFIFQYYEEEERQRGNFPDRFSGHQFPNYSSELNVNALLLGDSALYLCASRDGVLSMNTEAFFGQGTRLTVV.

This chain uses TRBV12-3 or TRBV12-4 with TRBJ1-1; no definite D call. The CDR3 extends over 11 amino acids. V lost 6 bases and J 11 bases, leaving 13 bases between the germline ends. This CDR3 is CASRLGVGAFF. The CDR3 DNA is TGTGCCAGCAGACTCGGGGTTGGGGCTTTCTTT.

This clonotype has only a few counts. The genes are TRBV29-1 and TRBJ2-7; TRBD1 matches 11 bases. Looked up from germline, CDR1 is SQVTM and CDR2 is ANQGSEA. V dropped 4 bases and J dropped 2; count of bases not matched to a gene: 4. This CDR3 spans 14 amino acids. CDR3 amino acids: CSVVPDRGPYEQYF. The CDR3 DNA is TGCAGCGTTGTTCCGGACAGGGGGCCCTACGAGCAGTACTTC.

This sequence joins TRBV5-1 and TRBJ2-3, with 16 positions matching TRBD2. J lost 2 bases, V lost 5 bases, and 11 bases had no gene match. Germline lookup yields CDR1 SGHRS and CDR2 YFSETQ. The CDR3 has 19 residues. Written as DNA, the CDR3 is TGCGCCAGCAGTTTCAAACCGGGACTAGCGGGAGGGAACACAGATACGCAGTATTTT. Protein: CASSFKPGLAGGNTDTQYF.

This chain joins TRBV13 and TRBJ2-7; weak D call: TRBD2 (6 bases). The germline V gene has CDR1 PRHDT and CDR2 FYEKMQ (reference sequence). The CDR3 runs to 12 residues. Trimming removed 7 bases at V and 0 bases at J, with 7 bases between. CDR3 DNA sequence: TGTGCCAGCATCGGGAGCTCCTACGAGCAGTACTTC. Translated: CASIGSSYEQYF.

The chain is built from TRBV5-5 and TRBJ1-2; the match to TRBD1 covers 8 bases. Germline CDR1 and CDR2: SGHKS and YYEKEE (reference sequence). The CDR3 has 14 residues. Germline trimming cut 0 bases from V and 2 bases from J; bases unmatched to any gene: 0. The CDR3 spells CASSLGTGNYGYTF. Written as DNA, the CDR3 is TGTGCCAGCAGCTTGGGGACAGGGAACTATGGCTACACCTTC.

This clonotype occurred a few times. The chain joins TRBV4-1 to TRBJ2-2; D unclear. Germline CDR1 MGHRA, CDR2 YSYEKL. V was trimmed by 2 bases and J by 5 bases, leaving 9 bases between them. This CDR3 region has 14 residues. The CDR3 nucleotides read TGCGCCAGCAGCCAACCCAGTGGGACCGGGGAGCTGTTTTTT. Translation: CASSQPSGTGELFF.

The rearrangement joins TRBV30 to TRBJ2-5; D possibly matches TRBD1 or TRBD2 (5 bases each). The CDR3 is made up of 15 amino acids. Germline loops: CDR1 GTSNPN, CDR2 SVGIG (reference sequence). V was trimmed by 2 bases and J by 4 bases, leaving 17 bases between them. CDR3 sequence (DNA): TGTGCCTGGAGTACGGGACGGACCCCACGAGAGACCCAGTACTTC. The encoded protein is CAWSTGRTPRETQYF. The full variable domain, in which reference TRBV30 and TRBJ2-5 provide the parts outside the CDR3, is SQTIHQWPATLVQPVGSPLSLECTVEGTSNPNLYWYRQAAGRGLQLLFYSVGIGQISSEVPQNLSASRPQDRQFILSSKKLLLSDSGFYLCAWSTGRTPRETQYFGPGTRLLVL.

This clonotype was detected a few times. The V gene is TRBV30, the J gene TRBJ2-1; 8 nucleotides match TRBD2. The CDR3 covers 14 residues. Trimming took 0 bases from V and 9 from J; bases not matched to a gene: 7. CDR1 and CDR2 from the germline V gene are GTSNPN and SVGIG (reference sequence). This chain's CDR3 is CAWSVPGLALEQFF. Here the CDR3 DNA reads TGTGCCTGGAGTGTACCAGGACTAGCCCTTGAGCAGTTCTTC.